These 2 T cell receptor beta chains were all obtained from the same sample, sequenced in a study of naive and memory T cell subsets. The beta constant-region primer was an equimolar mix of two oligonucleotides covering TRBC1 and TRBC2. From the UMI-ligation and nested PCR reads, TCRdb called clonotypes with MiXCR, one entry per CDR3 protein. This sample yields about 150,000 distinct CDR3 sequences, of which more than 15% are seen a single time; about 0.14% belongs to the top ten. Material for sequencing was naive CD4+ T cells from blood. All receptors come from a human donor in good health.

This clonotype has a handful of counts. This rearrangement joins TRBV20-1 to TRBJ2-5, with a weak D call TRBD1 (6 bases). The CDR3 totals 13 residues. The V gene lost 5 bases and the J gene lost 4 bases, with 14 bases spanning the gap. CDR1 and CDR2 (germline): DFQATT, SNEGSKA (reference sequence). In DNA, the CDR3 is TGCAGTGCTGTCTTCACAGGGACAGAGACCCAGTACTTC. This codes for CSAVFTGTETQYF.

There are a few counts of this clonotype. The V call is TRBV13, the J call TRBJ2-3; 13 bases align to TRBD2. Germline CDR1 reads PRHDT; CDR2 reads FYEKMQ (reference sequence). J lost 3 bases, V lost 5 bases, and 2 bases had no gene match. The CDR3 totals 15 residues. In nucleotides, the CDR3 is TGTGCCAGCAGCCGACTAGCGGGAGGTACAGATACGCAGTATTTT. Protein product: CASSRLAGGTDTQYF.